This TCR beta chain came from a study of blood T cells in healthy people across ages. This clonotype has a handful of counts. Its antigen remains unidentified. Overall study findings and caveats: Estimates of total diversity, which came from one million sequenced T cells, were considered to be underestimates.

The V gene lost 6 bases and the J gene lost 6 bases, with 7 bases spanning the gap. The CDR3 length is 11 residues. Germline values: CDR1 ENHRY, CDR2 SYGVKD. PCR was performed a second time for roughly 7 to 12 cycles using a sample-barcoded 5' primer and a J-beta primer mix. The yield of each sample was at least 2.5 million CDR3-containing paired-end reads. Via MiXCR, TCRdb re-called the 5' RACE reads, giving one row per CDR3 protein. The data hold about a million distinct CDR3 sequences, with about 48% observed a single time. Sequenced: blood. The sequence was collected from a man aged 30 to 45 in good health. This chain connects TRBV10-3 to TRBJ2-3; D not certain. The CDR3 loop is CAIRSDDTQYF. The DNA of the CDR3 is TGTGCCATCAGGAGCGATGATACGCAGTATTTT.